The 21 T cell receptor beta chains reported below all come from one sample, sequenced in a study of cytomegalovirus exposure and HLA in healthy donors. Use of 60 Vbeta and 13 Jbeta primers characterized the PCR. This table comes from immunoSEQ multiplex PCR, and its TCRdb copy is limited to in-frame clones, with some not included. The sample lists about 190,000 clones; 75% to 80% were seen once. Sequenced material: PBMCs. The source of these receptors is a woman aged 25 to 39 in good health and CMV-seropositive.

This rearrangement joins TRBV28 to TRBJ2-1; tentatively, D is TRBD1 (5 bases). This CDR3 has 16 residues. Germline V gene sequence: CDR1 MDHEN, CDR2 SYDVKM. V was trimmed by 7 bases and J by 0 bases, leaving 16 bases between them. This CDR3 is CASITGSVSSYNEQFF. CDR3 in DNA: TGTGCCAGCATCACAGGAAGCGTAAGCTCCTACAATGAGCAGTTCTTC.

The sample holds one count of this clone. The V call is TRBV4-2, the J call TRBJ2-7; D is unresolved. Trimming removed 0 bases from V and 4 bases from J, with 13 bases in between. The CDR3 has 15 residues. Germline V gene data show CDR1 as LGHNA and CDR2 as YNFKEQ. The chain's CDR3 is CASSQDPTGEYEQYF. The DNA for the CDR3 is TGTGCCAGCAGCCAAGATCCGACTGGCGAGTACGAGCAGTACTTC.

V and J are TRBV6-5 and TRBJ1-1, with D maybe TRBD1 (5 bases). From germline, CDR1 is MNHEY and CDR2 SVGAGI. There are 15 residues in the CDR3. V was shortened by 7 bases and J by 1 base, with 16 bases between the two germline ends. The CDR3 region is CASNREWGWNTEAFF. The CDR3 DNA reads as TGTGCCAGCAACCGCGAATGGGGCTGGAACACTGAAGCTTTCTTT.

J is TRBJ2-2 and V is TRBV6-5, with D perhaps TRBD1 (7 bases). CDR3 length equals 15 residues. V lost 6 bases and J 2 bases, leaving 13 bases between the germline ends. Germline V gene sequence: CDR1 MNHEY, CDR2 SVGAGI. The DNA of the CDR3 is TGTGCCAGCAGCGGGCAGGGGGGAAACACCGGGGAGCTGTTTTTT. Its protein product is CASSGQGGNTGELFF.

The chain carries TRBV6-5 and TRBJ1-1; 9 bases map to TRBD1. Per germline, CDR1 MNHEY and CDR2 SVGAGI. This CDR3 comprises 13 residues. V trimming: 8 bases; J trimming: 5 bases; junction bases outside the gene matches: 6. CDR3 residues: CASGGQGGTEAFF. CDR3 DNA: TGTGCCAGCGGGGGACAGGGCGGGACTGAAGCTTTCTTT.

This clone showed up just a few times. V is TRBV5-1 and J is TRBJ2-1; the D gene is possibly TRBD2 (6 bases). Germline-derived CDR1 and CDR2 are SGHRS and YFSETQ. V gave up 0 bases and J gave up 3 bases, with 13 bases separating them. CDR3 length equals 16 residues. The chain's CDR3 is CASSLGSSVGYNEQFF. As DNA, the CDR3 is TGCGCCAGCAGCTTGGGTTCTAGCGTCGGCTACAATGAGCAGTTCTTC.

The chain employs TRBV6-6 and TRBJ1-2, with D possibly matching TRBD1 (6 bases). The CDR3 sequence is 16 residues long. CDR1 and CDR2 (germline): MNHNY, SVGAGI (reference sequence). CDR3 sequence reads: CASRGTGTHTNYGYTF. Here the CDR3 DNA reads TGTGCTTCCCGTGGTACAGGGACCCATACTAACTATGGCTACACCTTC.

The chain has TRBV30 and TRBJ1-1; D is unclear. CDR1 and CDR2 from the germline V gene are GTSNPN and SVGIG (reference sequence). V dropped 2 bases and J dropped 1 base, with 5 bases sitting between them. This CDR3 contains 12 residues. The CDR3 protein is CAWSIANTEAFF. The CDR3 DNA follows: TGTGCCTGGAGTATAGCGAACACTGAAGCTTTCTTT.

The chain carries TRBV27 and TRBJ1-2; 7 positions agree with TRBD1. From germline, CDR1 is MNHEY and CDR2 SMNVEV (reference sequence). The CDR3 extends over 15 amino acids. With 9 bases clipped from V and 8 bases from J, the junction kept 18 bases outside the gene matches. In DNA form, the CDR3 reads TGTGCCAGGTTATTGACAGGGAGAAGTGGGGGGGGCTACACCTTC. It specifies CARLLTGRSGGGYTF.

The chain joins TRBV5-6 to TRBJ1-5, with D tentatively TRBD1 (5 bases). Germline CDR1 is SGHDT and CDR2 is YYEEEE. The V end was cut by 5 bases, the J end by 6 bases, with 15 bases between. The CDR3 sequence is 14 residues long. DNA for the CDR3: TGTGCCAGCAGTTGGGGGGGGGATGGTCAGCCCCAGCATTTT. Translated, it gives CASSWGGDGQPQHF.

This clone appeared a single time. The chain links TRBV6-5 to TRBJ1-5; D gene uncertain. Between the trimmed V and J ends, which lost 5 bases and 3 bases, there was a span of 5 bases. Germline CDR1 reads MNHEY; CDR2 reads SVGAGI. The CDR3 contains 12 residues. DNA of the CDR3: TGTGCCAGCAGTGAGGACAATCAGCCCCAGCATTTT. This encodes CASSEDNQPQHF.

This chain joins TRBV4-1 and TRBJ1-3; 7 nucleotides align to TRBD1. In germline, CDR1 is MGHRA, CDR2 YSYEKL. The CDR3 has 16 amino acids. The V segment lost 3 bases and the J segment 4 bases; nucleotides outside the gene matches: 9. As DNA, the CDR3 is TGCGCCAGCAGCCAGGCAACAGGGGTGCGAGGAAACACCATATATTTT. As protein: CASSQATGVRGNTIYF.

The chain recombines TRBV6-6 with TRBJ1-2; no clear D. The CDR3 length is 13 residues. The germline CDR1 and CDR2 sequences are MNHNY and SVGAGI (reference sequence). V shed 6 bases and J shed 7 bases, with 15 bases lying between them. The CDR3 DNA reads TGTGCCAGCAGCCCCAGTGGAGCCGGTGGCTACACCTTC. Its protein product is CASSPSGAGGYTF.

The chain employs TRBV25-1 and TRBJ2-1; the match to TRBD2 covers 8 bases. Losses at the gene ends were 7 bases for V and 6 bases for J; bases not matched to a gene: 5. The CDR3 spans 13 residues. Germline V gives CDR1 MGHDK, CDR2 SYGVNS. Here the CDR3 DNA reads TGTGCCAGCAATCAAGCGGGAGTCAATGAGCAGTTCTTC. It encodes CASNQAGVNEQFF.

This chain uses TRBV9 with TRBJ2-5; 9 bases fit TRBD1. CDR3 size: 15 residues. Germline V gene sequence: CDR1 SGDLS, CDR2 YYNGEE. J was trimmed by 5 bases and V by 0 bases; bases with no gene match: 5. CDR3 residues: CASSVGGTGYETQYF. CDR3 DNA: TGTGCCAGCAGCGTAGGGGGGACAGGGTACGAGACCCAGTACTTC.

The rearrangement uses TRBV28 and TRBJ2-1; TRBD2 might be the D (5 bases). CDR3 size: 12 residues. Between the trimmed V and J ends, which lost 7 bases and 8 bases, there was a span of 12 bases. From germline, CDR1 is MDHEN and CDR2 SYDVKM. Here the CDR3 reads CASTPLGHEQFF. The CDR3 DNA reads TGTGCCAGCACCCCACTAGGCCATGAGCAGTTCTTC.

CDR3 in DNA: TGTGCCAGCAGCTCGGTCGATGAGAATCAGCCCCAGCATTTT. It yields the protein CASSSVDENQPQHF. This chain links TRBV7-6 with TRBJ1-5; D not certain. CDR3 length: 14 residues. With 4 bases removed from V and 4 bases from J, the gap between germline ends came to 11 bases. Germline V gene data show CDR1 as SGHVS and CDR2 as FNYEAQ. Full variable domain (rest looked up from reference TRBV7-6 and TRBJ1-5): GAGVSQSPRYKVTKRGQDVALRCDPISGHVSLYWYRQALGQGPEFLTYFNYEAQQDKSGLPNDRFSAERPEGSISTLTIQRTEQRDSAMYRCASSSVDENQPQHFGDGTRLSIL.

The genes are TRBV21-1 and TRBJ2-1; TRBD2 was called by the table and not checked on the DNA. TRBV21-1 is deemed a pseudogene. The CDR3 length is 16 residues. This CDR3 reads CASSKHERSSYNEQFF. The CDR3 DNA sequence: TGTGCCAGCAGCAAACACGAGAGAAGCTCCTACAATGAGCAGTTCTTC.

The V call is TRBV6-7, the J call TRBJ2-7; 14 nucleotides align to TRBD2. TRBV6-7 falls under the ORF class, with uncertain function. There are 18 residues in the CDR3. After removal of 6 bases from V and 6 bases from J, the junction contained 16 bases not matched to a gene. CDR3 protein: CASRGKTSGGARVSEQYF. CDR3 bases: TGTGCCAGCAGGGGCAAGACTAGCGGGGGGGCCAGGGTCTCCGAGCAGTACTTC.

The gene calls are TRBV5-6 and TRBJ2-2; maybe TRBD2 (6 bases). CDR3 length: 15 amino acids. CDR1 and CDR2 from the germline V gene are SGHDT and YYEEEE. V was trimmed by 1 base and J by 9 bases, leaving 16 bases between them. CDR3 DNA: TGTGCCAGCAGCTTGTTGAAGAGGGGAGGTTGGGAGCTGTTTTTT. As protein: CASSLLKRGGWELFF. Filled out from reference TRBV5-6 and TRBJ2-2, the complete variable domain reads DAGVTQSPTHLIKTRGQQVTLRCSPKSGHDTVSWYQQALGQGPQFIFQYYEEEERQRGNFPDRFSGHQFPNYSSELNVNALLLGDSALYLCASSLLKRGGWELFFGEGSRLTVL.

A single count supports this clone. The rearrangement links TRBV6-5 to TRBJ1-1; D gene ambiguous. The CDR3 is 13 amino acids. The V and J ends lost 5 bases and 6 bases respectively, with 13 bases between them. Germline CDR1 MNHEY, CDR2 SVGAGI. CDR3 sequence: CASSPGWSPEAFF. CDR3 DNA: TGTGCCAGCAGTCCGGGTTGGAGCCCTGAAGCTTTCTTT.